This T cell receptor beta chain appears in the sequencing data of a study of blood T cell repertoires in COVID-19. Clones were sequenced by immunoSEQ multiplex PCR, and TCRdb holds only the in-frame ones, with some missing. Found here are about 320,000 clones, about nine tenths of them singletons; the top ten hold approximately 1.6%. This CDR3 region has 14 residues. Germline V gives CDR1 MDHEN, CDR2 SYDVKM. The junction had 7 bases not matched to a gene; V was cut back by 6 bases and J by 5 bases. Material for sequencing was peripheral blood. The origin of this receptor is a woman in her twenties or thirties with COVID-19, enrolled during active disease. The chain joins TRBV28 to TRBJ1-2, with 9 bases aligning to TRBD1. The CDR3 coding sequence is TGTGCCAGCAGCCCCGGGACAGGGCCTTATGGCTACACCTTC. Protein product: CASSPGTGPYGYTF.